The clone carrying this T cell receptor (beta chain) was counted between two and nine times. Its target is unknown. The germline V and J ends were trimmed by 8 bases and 2 bases, with 7 bases remaining between them. CDR1 is MNHEY, CDR2 SVGEGT, per germline. The CDR3 spans 11 residues. TCRdb reprocessed the 5' RACE reads via MiXCR and lists one record per CDR3 protein. The sample shows thousands of distinct CDR3 sequences, 8.5% of them seen only once. Time point in this sample: sample taken at primary tumor resection. The data stem from a study of spatial heterogeneity in lung cancer. Points from the study as a whole: Tracking of tumor mutation counts was seen in expanded intratumoral alpha and beta TCR counts.

The input for sequencing was lung tumor tissue, taken at surgery. This receptor was obtained from a male donor with early-stage non-small cell lung cancer. The gene calls are TRBV6-2 or TRBV6-3 and TRBJ2-7; D gene uncertain. The CDR3 protein is CASWPAYEQYF. Here the CDR3 DNA reads TGTGCCAGCTGGCCAGCCTACGAGCAGTACTTC.